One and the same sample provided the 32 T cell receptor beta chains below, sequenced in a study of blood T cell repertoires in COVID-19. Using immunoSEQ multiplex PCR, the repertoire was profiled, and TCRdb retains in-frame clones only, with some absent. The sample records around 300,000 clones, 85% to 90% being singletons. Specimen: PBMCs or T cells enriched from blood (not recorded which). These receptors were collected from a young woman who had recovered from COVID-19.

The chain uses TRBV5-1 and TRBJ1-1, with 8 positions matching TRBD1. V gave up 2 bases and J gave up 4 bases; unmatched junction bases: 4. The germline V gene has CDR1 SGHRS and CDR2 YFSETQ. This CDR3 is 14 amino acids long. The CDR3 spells CASSLQGEGTEAFF. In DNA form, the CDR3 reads TGCGCCAGCAGCTTACAGGGGGAAGGCACTGAAGCTTTCTTT.

The CDR3 is CASRRTGATSDTQYF. In nucleotides, the CDR3 is TGTGCCAGCAGGAGGACGGGAGCAACCTCAGATACGCAGTATTTT. The chain carries TRBV6-5 and TRBJ2-3, with D perhaps TRBD2 (6 bases). V shed 6 bases and J shed 4 bases, with 17 bases lying between them. Per the germline V gene, CDR1 is MNHEY and CDR2 is SVGAGI. The CDR3 has 15 amino acids.

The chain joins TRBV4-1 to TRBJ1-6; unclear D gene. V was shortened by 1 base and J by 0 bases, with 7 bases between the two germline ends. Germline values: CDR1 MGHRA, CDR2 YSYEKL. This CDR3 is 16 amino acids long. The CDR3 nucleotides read TGCGCCAGCAGCCAAGCGGGGAGCTCCTATAATTCACCCCTCCACTTT. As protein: CASSQAGSSYNSPLHF.

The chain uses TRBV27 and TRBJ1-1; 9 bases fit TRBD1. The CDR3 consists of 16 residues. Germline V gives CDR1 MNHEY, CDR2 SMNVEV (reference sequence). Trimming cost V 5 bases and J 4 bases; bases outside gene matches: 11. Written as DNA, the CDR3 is TGTGCCAGCAGTCTACGGGGACAGGGAAATCCCACTGAAGCTTTCTTT. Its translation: CASSLRGQGNPTEAFF.

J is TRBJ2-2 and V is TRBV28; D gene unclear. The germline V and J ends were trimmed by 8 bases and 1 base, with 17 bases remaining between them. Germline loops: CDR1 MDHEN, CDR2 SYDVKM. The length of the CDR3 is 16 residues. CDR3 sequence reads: CASCDPRLRNTGELFF. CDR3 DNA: TGTGCCAGCTGTGACCCGAGGCTCAGGAACACCGGGGAGCTGTTTTTT.

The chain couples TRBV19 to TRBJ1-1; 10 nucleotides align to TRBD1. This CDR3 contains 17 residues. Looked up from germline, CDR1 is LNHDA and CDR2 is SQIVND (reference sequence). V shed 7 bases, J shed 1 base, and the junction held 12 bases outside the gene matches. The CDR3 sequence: CASIGAGTGAPNTEAFF. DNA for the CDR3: TGTGCCAGTATAGGCGCCGGGACAGGGGCCCCGAACACTGAAGCTTTCTTT.

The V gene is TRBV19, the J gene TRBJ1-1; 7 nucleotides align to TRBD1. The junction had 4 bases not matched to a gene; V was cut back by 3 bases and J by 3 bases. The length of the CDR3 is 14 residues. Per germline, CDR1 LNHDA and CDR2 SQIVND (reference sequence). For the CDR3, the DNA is TGTGCCAGTAGTATTAGACAGGGAGACACTGAAGCTTTCTTT. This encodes CASSIRQGDTEAFF.

The CDR3 DNA follows: TGTGCCAGCAGCTCTACCTCCGGGTTCGGGGCCAACGTCCTGACTTTC. Protein sequence: CASSSTSGFGANVLTF. The gene calls are TRBV7-3 and TRBJ2-6, with D unresolved. The V gene lost 4 bases and the J gene lost 4 bases, with 14 bases spanning the gap. The germline CDR1 and CDR2 sequences are SGHTA and FQGTGA. CDR3 length equals 16 residues.

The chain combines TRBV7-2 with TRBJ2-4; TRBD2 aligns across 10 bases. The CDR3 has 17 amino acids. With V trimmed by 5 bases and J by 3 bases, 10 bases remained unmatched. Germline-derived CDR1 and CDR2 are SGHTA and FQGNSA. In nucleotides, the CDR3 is TGTGCCAGCAGCCCAGGCGGGCTAGCGGGGGACAAAAACATTCAGTACTTC. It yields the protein CASSPGGLAGDKNIQYF.

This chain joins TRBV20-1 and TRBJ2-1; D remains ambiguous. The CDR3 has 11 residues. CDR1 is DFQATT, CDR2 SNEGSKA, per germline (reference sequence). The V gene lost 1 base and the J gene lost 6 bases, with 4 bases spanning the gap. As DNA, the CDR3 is TGCAGTGCTAGAGTGGCCAATGAGCAGTTCTTC. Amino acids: CSARVANEQFF.

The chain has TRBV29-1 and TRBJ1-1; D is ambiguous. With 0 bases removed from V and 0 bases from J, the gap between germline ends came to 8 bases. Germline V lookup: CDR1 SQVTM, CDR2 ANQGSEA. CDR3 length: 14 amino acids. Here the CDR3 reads CSVEEGGLNTEAFF. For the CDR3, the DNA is TGCAGCGTTGAAGAAGGAGGGTTGAACACTGAAGCTTTCTTT.

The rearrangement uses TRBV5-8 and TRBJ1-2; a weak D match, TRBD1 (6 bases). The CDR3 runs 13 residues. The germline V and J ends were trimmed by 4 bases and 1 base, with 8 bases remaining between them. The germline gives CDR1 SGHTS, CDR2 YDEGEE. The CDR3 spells CASSPDSNYGYTF. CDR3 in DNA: TGTGCCAGCAGCCCGGACAGTAACTATGGCTACACCTTC.

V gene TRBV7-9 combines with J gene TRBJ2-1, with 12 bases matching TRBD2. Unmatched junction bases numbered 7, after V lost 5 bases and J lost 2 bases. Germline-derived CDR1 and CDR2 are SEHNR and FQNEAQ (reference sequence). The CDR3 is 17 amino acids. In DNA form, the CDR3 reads TGTGCCAGCAGCCAGAGACCTAGCGGGGGGGCCTACAATGAGCAGTTCTTC. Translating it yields CASSQRPSGGAYNEQFF.

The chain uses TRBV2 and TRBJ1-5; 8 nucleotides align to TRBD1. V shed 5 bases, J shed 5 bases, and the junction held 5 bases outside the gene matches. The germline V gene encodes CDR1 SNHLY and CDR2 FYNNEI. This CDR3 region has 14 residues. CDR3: CASSYGQGDQPQHF. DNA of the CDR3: TGTGCCAGCAGTTACGGACAGGGAGATCAGCCCCAGCATTTT.

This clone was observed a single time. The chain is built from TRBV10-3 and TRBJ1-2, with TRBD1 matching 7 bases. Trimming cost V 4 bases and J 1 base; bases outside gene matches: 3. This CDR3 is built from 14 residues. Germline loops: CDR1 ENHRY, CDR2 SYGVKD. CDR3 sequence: CAISVGQSNYGYTF. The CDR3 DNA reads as TGTGCCATCAGTGTGGGACAGAGTAACTATGGCTACACCTTC.

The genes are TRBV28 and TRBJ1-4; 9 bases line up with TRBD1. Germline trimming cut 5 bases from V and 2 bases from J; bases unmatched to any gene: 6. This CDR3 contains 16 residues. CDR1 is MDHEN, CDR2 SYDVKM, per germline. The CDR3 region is CASSRDRGATNEKLFF. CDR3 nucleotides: TGTGCCAGCAGTCGCGACAGGGGGGCGACTAATGAAAAACTGTTTTTT.

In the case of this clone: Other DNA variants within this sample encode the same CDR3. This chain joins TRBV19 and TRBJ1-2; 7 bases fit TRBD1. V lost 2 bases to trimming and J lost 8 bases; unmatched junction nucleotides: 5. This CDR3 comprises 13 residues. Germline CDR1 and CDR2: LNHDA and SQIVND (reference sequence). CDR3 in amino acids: CASSISTGKGYTF. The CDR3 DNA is TGTGCCAGTAGTATATCGACAGGGAAAGGCTACACCTTC.

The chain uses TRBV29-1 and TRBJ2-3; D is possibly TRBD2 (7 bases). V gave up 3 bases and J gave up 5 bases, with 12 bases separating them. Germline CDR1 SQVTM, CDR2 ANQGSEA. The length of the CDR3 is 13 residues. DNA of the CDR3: TGCAGCGTTGAGGGGGGGGGCGGAGATACGCAGTATTTT. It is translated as CSVEGGGGDTQYF.

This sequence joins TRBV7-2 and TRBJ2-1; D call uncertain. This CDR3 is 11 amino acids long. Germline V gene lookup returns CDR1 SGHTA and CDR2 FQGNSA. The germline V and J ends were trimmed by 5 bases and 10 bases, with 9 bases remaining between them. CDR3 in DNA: TGTGCCAGCAGCCCCCTATTAGAGCAGTTCTTC. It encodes CASSPLLEQFF.

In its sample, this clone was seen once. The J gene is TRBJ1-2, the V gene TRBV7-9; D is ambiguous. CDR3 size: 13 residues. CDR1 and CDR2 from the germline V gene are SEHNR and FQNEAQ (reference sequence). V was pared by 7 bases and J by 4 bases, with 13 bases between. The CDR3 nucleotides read TGTGCCAGCAACCGCCTCAAAGCCTATGGCTACACCTTC. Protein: CASNRLKAYGYTF.

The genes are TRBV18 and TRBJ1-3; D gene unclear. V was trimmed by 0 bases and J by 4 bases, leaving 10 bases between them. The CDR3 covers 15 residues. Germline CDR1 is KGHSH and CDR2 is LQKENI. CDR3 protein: CASSPPLLEGNTIYF. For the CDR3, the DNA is TGTGCCAGCTCACCACCTCTTCTGGAGGGAAACACCATATATTTT.

The CDR3 spells CASSQVPSGGHEQYF. In nucleotides, the CDR3 is TGTGCCAGCAGCCAAGTTCCGAGCGGGGGGCACGAGCAGTACTTC. The rearrangement links TRBV14 to TRBJ2-7; 9 bases agree with TRBD2. The CDR3 has 15 residues. Germline V gene data show CDR1 as SGHDN and CDR2 as FVKESK. After removal of 1 base from V and 5 bases from J, the junction contained 6 bases not matched to a gene.

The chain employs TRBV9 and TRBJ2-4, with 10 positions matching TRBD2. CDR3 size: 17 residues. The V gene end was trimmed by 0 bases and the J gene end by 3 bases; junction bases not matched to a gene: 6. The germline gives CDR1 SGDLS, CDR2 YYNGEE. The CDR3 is CASSVEGAGGLKNIQYF. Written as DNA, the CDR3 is TGTGCCAGCAGCGTAGAGGGAGCGGGGGGGCTCAAAAACATTCAGTACTTC. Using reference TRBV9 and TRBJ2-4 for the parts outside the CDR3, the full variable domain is DSGVTQTPKHLITATGQRVTLRCSPRSGDLSVYWYQQSLDQGLQFLIQYYNGEERAKGNILERFSAQQFPDLHSELNLSSLELGDSALYFCASSVEGAGGLKNIQYFGAGTRLSVL.

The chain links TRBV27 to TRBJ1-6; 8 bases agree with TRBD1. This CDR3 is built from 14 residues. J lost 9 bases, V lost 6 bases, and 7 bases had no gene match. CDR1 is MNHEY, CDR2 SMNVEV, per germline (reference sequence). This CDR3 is CASRRTGGVSPLHF. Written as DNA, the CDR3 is TGTGCCAGCAGACGAACAGGGGGGGTTTCACCCCTCCACTTT.

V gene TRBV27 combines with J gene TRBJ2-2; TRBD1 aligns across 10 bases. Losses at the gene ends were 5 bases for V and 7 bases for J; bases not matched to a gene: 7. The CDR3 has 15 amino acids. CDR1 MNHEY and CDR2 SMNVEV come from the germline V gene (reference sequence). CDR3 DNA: TGTGCCAGCAGTCCTAAGACAGGGGGCAACGGGGAGCTGTTTTTT. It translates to CASSPKTGGNGELFF.

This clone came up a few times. The CDR3 nucleotides read TGTGCCAGCAGCTTACACCCGAACACTGAAGCTTTCTTT. The encoded protein is CASSLHPNTEAFF. The chain has TRBV5-5 and TRBJ1-1; D is uncertain. V lost 2 bases and J lost 1, with 6 bases in between. The CDR3 loop spans 13 amino acids. Germline values: CDR1 SGHKS, CDR2 YYEKEE (reference sequence).

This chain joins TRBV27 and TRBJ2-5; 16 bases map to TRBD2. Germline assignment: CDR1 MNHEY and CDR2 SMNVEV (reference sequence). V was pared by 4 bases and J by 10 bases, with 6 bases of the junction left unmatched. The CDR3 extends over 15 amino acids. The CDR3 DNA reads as TGTGCCAGCAGTTCGGGACTAGCGGGGGGGCAGGTCCAGTACTTC. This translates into CASSSGLAGGQVQYF.

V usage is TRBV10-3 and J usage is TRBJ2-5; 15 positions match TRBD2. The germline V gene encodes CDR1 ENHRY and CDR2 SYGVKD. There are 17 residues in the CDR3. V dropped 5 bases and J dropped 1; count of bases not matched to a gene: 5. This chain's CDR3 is CAISHGTSGGTQETQYF. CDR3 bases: TGTGCCATCAGTCACGGGACTAGCGGGGGGACCCAAGAGACCCAGTACTTC.

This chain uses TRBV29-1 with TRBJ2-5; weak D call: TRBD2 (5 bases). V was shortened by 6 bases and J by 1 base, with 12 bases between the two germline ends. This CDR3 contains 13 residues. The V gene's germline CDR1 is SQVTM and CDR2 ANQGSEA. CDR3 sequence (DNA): TGCAGCGTCGGGTGGAGGTTCCAAGAGACCCAGTACTTC. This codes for CSVGWRFQETQYF.

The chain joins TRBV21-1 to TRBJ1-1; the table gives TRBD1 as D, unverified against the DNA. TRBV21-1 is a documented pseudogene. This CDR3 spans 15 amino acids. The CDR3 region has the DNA TGTGCCAGCAGCAAAGGGCAGGGGGTCGACACTGAAGCTTTCTTT. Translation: CASSKGQGVDTEAFF.

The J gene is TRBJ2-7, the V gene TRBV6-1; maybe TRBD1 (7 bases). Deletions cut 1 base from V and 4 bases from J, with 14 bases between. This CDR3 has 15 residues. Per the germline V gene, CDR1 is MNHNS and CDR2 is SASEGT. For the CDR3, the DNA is TGTGCCAGCAGTGAAGTCGGCAGGGGGGAGTACGAGCAGTACTTC. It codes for CASSEVGRGEYEQYF.

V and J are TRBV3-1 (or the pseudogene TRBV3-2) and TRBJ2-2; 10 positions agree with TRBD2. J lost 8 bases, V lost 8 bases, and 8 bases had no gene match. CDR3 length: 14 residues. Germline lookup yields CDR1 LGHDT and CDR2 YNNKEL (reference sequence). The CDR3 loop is CASRGTSVSGELFF. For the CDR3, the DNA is TGTGCCAGCCGCGGGACTAGCGTAAGTGGGGAGCTGTTTTTT.